Listed below are T cell receptor beta chains from one sample, sequenced in a study of blood T cells in healthy people across ages. TCRdb reanalysed the 5' RACE reads using MiXCR and keeps one entry per CDR3 protein. The data show about 640,000 distinct CDR3 sequences, with roughly 53% seen just once and over 30% held by the top ten. Sample: blood. These receptors were obtained from a man aged 55 to 69 in good health. Both conserved end residues are part of each CDR3. The D gene is left open where the match is weak. Size is stated for part of the rows, as once, few or many counts, or as a class when the clone is expanded.

>-|TRBD2|TRBJ2-5|TRBV3-1
CASSYLLAEETQYF
TGTGCCAGCAGCTACTTACTAGCGGAAGAGACCCAGTACTTC
>few|-|TRBJ2-7|TRBV29-1
CSVEVHPYSYEQYF
TGCAGCGTTGAAGTACACCCCTACTCCTACGAGCAGTACTTC
>-|TRBD1|TRBJ2-1|TRBV12-3/TRBV12-4
CASSSTGTYNEQFF
TGTGCCAGCAGTTCGACAGGGACCTACAATGAGCAGTTCTTC
>-|-|TRBJ2-3|TRBV10-3
CAISEARGGGDTQYF
TGTGCCATCAGTGAGGCGAGGGGGGGCGGCGATACGCAGTATTTT
>-|-|TRBJ2-5|TRBV7-9
CASRSHRVTHDEQYF
TGTGCCAGCAGGAGCCACAGGGTCACACACGATGAGCAGTACTTC
>few|TRBD1|TRBJ1-2|TRBV4-1
CASSQELGQGNYGYTF
TGCGCCAGCAGCCAAGAGTTGGGACAGGGGAACTATGGCTACACCTTC
>once|TRBD2|TRBJ2-5|TRBV6-1
CASRSGTSGGETQYF
TGTGCCAGCAGATCCGGGACTAGCGGGGGGGAGACCCAGTACTTC
>few|TRBD2|TRBJ2-1|TRBV5-1
CASSSGGAYNEQFF
TGCGCCAGCAGCTCGGGGGGGGCCTACAATGAGCAGTTCTTC
>-|TRBD2|TRBJ2-5|TRBV27
CASSLAGQAGGYEQYF
TGTGCCAGCAGTCTCGCGGGTCAAGCGGGGGGTTATGAGCAGTACTTC
>few|TRBD1|TRBJ2-7|TRBV20-1
CSALSGGSSYEQYF
TGCAGTGCTTTATCAGGGGGTAGCTCCTACGAGCAGTACTTC
>few|-|TRBJ1-1|TRBV5-1
CASSLALGAGDTEAFF
TGCGCCAGCAGCTTGGCCTTGGGGGCCGGGGACACTGAAGCTTTCTTT
>many|-|TRBJ2-6|TRBV20-1
CSVWPLAGANVLTF
TGCAGTGTTTGGCCCCTTGCCGGGGCCAACGTCCTGACTTTC